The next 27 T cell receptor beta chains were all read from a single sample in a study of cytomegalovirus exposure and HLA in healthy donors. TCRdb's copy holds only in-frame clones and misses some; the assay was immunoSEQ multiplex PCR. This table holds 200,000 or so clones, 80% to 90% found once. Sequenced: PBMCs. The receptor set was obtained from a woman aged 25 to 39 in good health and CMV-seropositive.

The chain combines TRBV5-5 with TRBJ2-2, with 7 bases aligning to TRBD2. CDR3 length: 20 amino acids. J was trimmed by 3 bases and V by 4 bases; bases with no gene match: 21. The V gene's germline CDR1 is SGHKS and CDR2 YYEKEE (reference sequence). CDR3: CASSLYYWMGRVGYTGELFF. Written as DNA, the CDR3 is TGTGCCAGCAGCCTTTACTATTGGATGGGGAGGGTAGGGTACACCGGGGAGCTGTTTTTT.

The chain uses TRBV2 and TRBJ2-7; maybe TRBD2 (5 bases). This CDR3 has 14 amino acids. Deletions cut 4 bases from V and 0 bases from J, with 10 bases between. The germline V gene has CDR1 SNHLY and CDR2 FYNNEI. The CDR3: CASSVDWSSYEQYF. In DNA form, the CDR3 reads TGTGCCAGCAGTGTGGACTGGAGCTCCTACGAGCAGTACTTC.

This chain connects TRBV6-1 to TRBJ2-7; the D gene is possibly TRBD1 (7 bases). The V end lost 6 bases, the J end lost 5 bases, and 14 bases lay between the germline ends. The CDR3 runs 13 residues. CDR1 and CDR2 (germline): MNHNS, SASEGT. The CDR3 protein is CASRQGRGDEQYF. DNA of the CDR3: TGTGCCAGCAGACAAGGCAGGGGGGACGAGCAGTACTTC.

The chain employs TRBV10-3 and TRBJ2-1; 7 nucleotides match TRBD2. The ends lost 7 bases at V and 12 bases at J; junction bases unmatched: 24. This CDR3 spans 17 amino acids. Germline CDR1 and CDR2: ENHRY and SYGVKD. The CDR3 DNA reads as TGTGCCATCATGGCCCCCGGACAAGGCGGGAGCCTGGATTCGCAGTTCTTC. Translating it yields CAIMAPGQGGSLDSQFF.

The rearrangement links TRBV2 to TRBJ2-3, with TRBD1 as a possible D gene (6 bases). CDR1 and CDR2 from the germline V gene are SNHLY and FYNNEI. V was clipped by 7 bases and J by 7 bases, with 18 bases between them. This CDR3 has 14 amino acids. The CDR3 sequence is CASTGERGPNTQYF. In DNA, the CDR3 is TGTGCCAGCACAGGGGAGCGAGGGCCTAATACGCAGTATTTT.

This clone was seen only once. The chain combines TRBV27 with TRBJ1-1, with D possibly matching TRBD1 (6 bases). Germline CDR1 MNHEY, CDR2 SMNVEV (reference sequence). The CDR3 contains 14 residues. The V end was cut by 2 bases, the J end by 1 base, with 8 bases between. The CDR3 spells CASSLHRENTEAFF. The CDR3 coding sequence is TGTGCCAGCAGTTTACACAGGGAGAACACTGAAGCTTTCTTT.

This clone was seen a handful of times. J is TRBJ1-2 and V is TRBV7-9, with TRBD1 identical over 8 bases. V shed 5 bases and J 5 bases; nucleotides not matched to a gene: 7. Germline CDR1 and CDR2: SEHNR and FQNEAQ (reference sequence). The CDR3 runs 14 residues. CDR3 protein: CASSIGQGGYGYTF. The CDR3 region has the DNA TGTGCCAGCAGCATCGGACAGGGTGGATATGGCTACACCTTC.

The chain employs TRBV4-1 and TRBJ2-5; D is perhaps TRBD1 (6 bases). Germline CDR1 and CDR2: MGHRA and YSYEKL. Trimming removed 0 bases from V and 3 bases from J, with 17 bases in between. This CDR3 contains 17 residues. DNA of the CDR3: TGCGCCAGCAGCCAAGATCCCCAACAGGGATCGAAAGAGACCCAGTACTTC. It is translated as CASSQDPQQGSKETQYF.

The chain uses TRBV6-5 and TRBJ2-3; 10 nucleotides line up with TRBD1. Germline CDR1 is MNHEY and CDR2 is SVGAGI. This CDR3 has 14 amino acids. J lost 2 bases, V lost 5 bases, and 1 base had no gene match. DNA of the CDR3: TGTGCCAGCAGTCGACAGGGGGCCACAGATACGCAGTATTTT. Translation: CASSRQGATDTQYF.

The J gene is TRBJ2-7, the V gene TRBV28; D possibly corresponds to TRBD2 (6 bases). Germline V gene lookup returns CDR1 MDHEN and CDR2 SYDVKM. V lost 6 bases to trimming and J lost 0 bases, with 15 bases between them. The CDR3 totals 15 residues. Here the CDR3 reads CASSPLSGPSYEQYF. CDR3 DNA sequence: TGTGCCAGCAGCCCCCTTAGCGGACCCTCCTACGAGCAGTACTTC.

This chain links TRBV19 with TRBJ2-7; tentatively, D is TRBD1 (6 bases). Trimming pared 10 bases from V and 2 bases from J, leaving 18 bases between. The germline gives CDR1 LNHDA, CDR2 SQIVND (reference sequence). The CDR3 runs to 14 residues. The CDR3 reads CATSPPGAPYEQYF. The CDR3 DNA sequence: TGTGCCACCTCCCCCCCAGGGGCCCCCTACGAGCAGTACTTC.

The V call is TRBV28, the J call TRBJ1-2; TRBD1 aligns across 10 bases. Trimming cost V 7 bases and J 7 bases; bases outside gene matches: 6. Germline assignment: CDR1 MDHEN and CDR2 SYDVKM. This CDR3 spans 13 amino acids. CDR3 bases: TGTGCCAGCACTGACAGGGGGCGGGCTGGCTACACCTTC. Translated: CASTDRGRAGYTF.

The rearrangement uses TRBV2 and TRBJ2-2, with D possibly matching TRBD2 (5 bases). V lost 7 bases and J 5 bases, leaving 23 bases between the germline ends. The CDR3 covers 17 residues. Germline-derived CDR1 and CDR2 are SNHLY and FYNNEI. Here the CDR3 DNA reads TGTGCCAGCACGGGGATTTCCACAGCGCAAAGAACCGGGGAGCTGTTTTTT. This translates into CASTGISTAQRTGELFF. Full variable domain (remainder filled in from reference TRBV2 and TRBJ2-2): EPEVTQTPSHQVTQMGQEVILRCVPISNHLYFYWYRQILGQKVEFLVSFYNNEISEKSEIFDDQFSVERPDGSNFTLKIRSTKLEDSAMYFCASTGISTAQRTGELFFGEGSRLTVL.

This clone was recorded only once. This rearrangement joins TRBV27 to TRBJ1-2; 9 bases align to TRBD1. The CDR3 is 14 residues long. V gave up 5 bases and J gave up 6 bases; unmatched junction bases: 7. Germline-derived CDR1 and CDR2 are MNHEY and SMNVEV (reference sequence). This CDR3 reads CASSISGTGNGYTF. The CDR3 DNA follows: TGTGCCAGCAGTATCTCCGGGACAGGGAATGGCTACACCTTC.

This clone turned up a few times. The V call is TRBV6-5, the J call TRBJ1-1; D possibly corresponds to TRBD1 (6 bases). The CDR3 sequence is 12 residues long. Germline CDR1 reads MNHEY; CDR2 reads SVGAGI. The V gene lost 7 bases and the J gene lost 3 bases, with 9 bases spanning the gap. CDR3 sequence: CASKKGDTEAFF. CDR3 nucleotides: TGTGCCAGCAAAAAGGGGGACACTGAAGCTTTCTTT.

The CDR3 protein is CASSPGQGTYNEQFF. CDR3 DNA sequence: TGTGCCAGCAGCCCTGGACAGGGAACGTACAATGAGCAGTTCTTC. The chain joins TRBV9 to TRBJ2-1; the match to TRBD1 covers 8 bases. V was clipped by 4 bases and J by 4 bases; unmatched bases: 7. From germline, CDR1 is SGDLS and CDR2 YYNGEE. This CDR3 comprises 15 residues.

The CDR3 sequence: CASSVGGYGYTF. CDR3 sequence (DNA): TGTGCCAGCAGCGTAGGGGGCTATGGCTACACCTTC. The chain is built from TRBV5-6 and TRBJ1-2, with a tentative D call TRBD1 (6 bases). With 4 bases removed from V and 4 bases from J, the gap between germline ends came to 8 bases. CDR1 is SGHDT and CDR2 is YYEEEE in the germline V gene. CDR3 length: 12 amino acids.

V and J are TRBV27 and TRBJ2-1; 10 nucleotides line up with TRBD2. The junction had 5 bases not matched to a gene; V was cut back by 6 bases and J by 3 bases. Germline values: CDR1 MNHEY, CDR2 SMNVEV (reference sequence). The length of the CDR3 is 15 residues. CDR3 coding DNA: TGTGCCAGCAGGGCAAGACTAGCGGGCTACAATGAGCAGTTCTTC. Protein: CASRARLAGYNEQFF.

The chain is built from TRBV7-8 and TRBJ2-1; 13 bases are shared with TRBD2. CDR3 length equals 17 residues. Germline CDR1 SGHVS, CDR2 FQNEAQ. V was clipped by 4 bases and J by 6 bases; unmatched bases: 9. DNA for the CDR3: TGTGCCAGCAGCTCCCAACGGACTAGCGGGAGAAGCAATGAGCAGTTCTTC. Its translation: CASSSQRTSGRSNEQFF. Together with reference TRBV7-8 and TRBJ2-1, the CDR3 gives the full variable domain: GAGVSQSPRYKVAKRGQDVALRCDPISGHVSLFWYQQALGQGPEFLTYFQNEAQLDKSGLPSDRFFAERPEGSVSTLKIQRTQQEDSAVYLCASSSQRTSGRSNEQFFGPGTRLTVL.

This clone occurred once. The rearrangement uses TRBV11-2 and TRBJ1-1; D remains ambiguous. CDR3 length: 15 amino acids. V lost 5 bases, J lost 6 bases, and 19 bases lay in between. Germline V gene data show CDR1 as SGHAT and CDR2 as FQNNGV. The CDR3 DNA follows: TGTGCCAGCAGCCCCAGCTTATCCGGGTCCCCTGAAGCTTTCTTT. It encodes CASSPSLSGSPEAFF.

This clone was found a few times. The CDR3 spells CASSLSSTFYEQYF. The CDR3 coding sequence is TGCGCCAGCAGCTTGTCTTCGACTTTCTACGAGCAGTACTTC. The chain couples TRBV5-1 to TRBJ2-7; no definite D call. With 1 base removed from V and 3 bases from J, the gap between germline ends came to 11 bases. The CDR3 is 14 residues long. The germline CDR1 and CDR2 sequences are SGHRS and YFSETQ.

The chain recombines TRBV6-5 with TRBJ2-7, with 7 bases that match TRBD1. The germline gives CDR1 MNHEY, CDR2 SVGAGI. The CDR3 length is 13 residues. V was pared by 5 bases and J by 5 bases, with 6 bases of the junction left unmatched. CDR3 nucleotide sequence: TGTGCCAGCAGTCGGACAGGAGCTCACGAGCAGTACTTC. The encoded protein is CASSRTGAHEQYF.

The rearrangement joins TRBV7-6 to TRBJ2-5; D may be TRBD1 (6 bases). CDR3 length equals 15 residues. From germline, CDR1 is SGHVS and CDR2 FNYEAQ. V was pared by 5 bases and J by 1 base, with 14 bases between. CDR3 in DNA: TGTGCCAGCAGCGCCCCGAGAGGGGGCCAAGAGACCCAGTACTTC. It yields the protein CASSAPRGGQETQYF. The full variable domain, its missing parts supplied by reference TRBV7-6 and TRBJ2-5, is GAGVSQSPRYKVTKRGQDVALRCDPISGHVSLYWYRQALGQGPEFLTYFNYEAQQDKSGLPNDRFSAERPEGSISTLTIQRTEQRDSAMYRCASSAPRGGQETQYFGPGTRLLVL.

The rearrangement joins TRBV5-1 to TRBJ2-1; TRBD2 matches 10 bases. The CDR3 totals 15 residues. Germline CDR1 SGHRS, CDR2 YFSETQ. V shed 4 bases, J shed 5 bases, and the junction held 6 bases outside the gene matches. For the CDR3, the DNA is TGCGCCAGCAGCCCTAGCGGGAGTGGGCACAATGAGCAGTTCTTC. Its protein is CASSPSGSGHNEQFF.

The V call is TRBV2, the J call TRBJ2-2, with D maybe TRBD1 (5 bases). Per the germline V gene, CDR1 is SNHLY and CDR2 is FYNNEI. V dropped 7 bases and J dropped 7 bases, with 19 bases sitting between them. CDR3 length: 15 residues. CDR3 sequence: CASTYSQGPIGELFF. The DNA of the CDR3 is TGTGCCAGCACGTATAGCCAGGGTCCCATCGGGGAGCTGTTTTTT. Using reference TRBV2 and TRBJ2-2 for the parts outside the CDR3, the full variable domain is EPEVTQTPSHQVTQMGQEVILRCVPISNHLYFYWYRQILGQKVEFLVSFYNNEISEKSEIFDDQFSVERPDGSNFTLKIRSTKLEDSAMYFCASTYSQGPIGELFFGEGSRLTVL.

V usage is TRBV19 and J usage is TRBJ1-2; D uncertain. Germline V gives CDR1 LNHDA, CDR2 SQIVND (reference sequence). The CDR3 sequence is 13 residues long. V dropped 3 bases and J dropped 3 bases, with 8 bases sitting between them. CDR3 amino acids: CASSIGVDYGYTF. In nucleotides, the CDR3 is TGTGCCAGTAGTATCGGGGTTGACTATGGCTACACCTTC.

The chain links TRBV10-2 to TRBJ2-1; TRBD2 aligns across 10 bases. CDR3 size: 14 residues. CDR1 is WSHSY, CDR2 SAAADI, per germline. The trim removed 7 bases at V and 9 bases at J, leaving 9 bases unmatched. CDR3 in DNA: TGCGCCAGCACCTCTAGCGGGAGATGGAGTGAGCAGTTCTTC. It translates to CASTSSGRWSEQFF.